This T cell receptor (beta chain) was identified during a study of blood T cell repertoires in COVID-19. In the study overall: PBMCs, B-cell-depleted T cells, or T cells provided the cDNA or gDNA that made up the material.

CDR1 and CDR2 (germline): MGHRA, YSYEKL. This CDR3 spans 13 amino acids. Trimming took 1 base from V and 10 from J, leaving 11 bases between them. Libraries were prepared by immunoSEQ multiplex PCR; TCRdb keeps only in-frame clonotypes and omits some of them. The sample lists roughly 320,000 clones, 90% to 95% occurring once. The V and J genes are TRBV4-1 and TRBJ2-1, with a weak D call TRBD2 (6 bases). This TCR came from a young woman who had been exposed to COVID-19. Input material: PBMCs or T cells enriched from blood (not recorded which). CDR3 protein: CASSQVPGGEQFF. In nucleotides, the CDR3 is TGCGCCAGCAGCCAAGTGCCCGGGGGAGAGCAGTTCTTC.